The clone carrying this T cell receptor (beta chain) was counted between two and nine times. What it recognizes is unknown. The CDR3 totals 20 residues. V lost 9 bases, J lost 5 bases, and 22 bases stayed unmatched. The germline V gene encodes CDR1 KGHDR and CDR2 SFDVKD. These data are taken from a study of CD8 T cells in ankylosing spondylitis. TCRdb redid the calling of the 5' RACE reads with MiXCR, one entry per CDR3 protein. The sample contains over 30,000 distinct CDR3 sequences, around 10% of which appear only once. General study results and limits: Past research had described some motif variants in reactive arthritis synovial fluid and blood. Clones linked to disease were reported to show significant enrichment in matched ankylosing spondylitis synovial fluid.

The V call is TRBV24-1, the J call TRBJ2-1; TRBD2 agrees at 12 bases. The origin of this receptor is a male donor with ankylosing spondylitis. The sequencing input was synovial fluid, either unsorted or a sorted T cell fraction (not recorded which). CDR3 sequence (DNA): TGTGCCACCCACTCCCCGACAGGGGTTATTACTAGCGGGGGGAACAATGAGCAGTTCTTC. Protein product: CATHSPTGVITSGGNNEQFF.